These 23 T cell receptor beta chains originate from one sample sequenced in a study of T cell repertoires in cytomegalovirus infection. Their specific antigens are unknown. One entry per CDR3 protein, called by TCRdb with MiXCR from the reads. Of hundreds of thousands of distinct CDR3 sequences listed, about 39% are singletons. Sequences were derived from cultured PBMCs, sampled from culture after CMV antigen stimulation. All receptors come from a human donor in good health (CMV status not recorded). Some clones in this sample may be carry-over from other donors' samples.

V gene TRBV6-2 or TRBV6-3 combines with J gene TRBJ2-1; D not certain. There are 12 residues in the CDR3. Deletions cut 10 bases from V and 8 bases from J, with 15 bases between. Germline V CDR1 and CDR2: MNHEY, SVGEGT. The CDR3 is CATEVPSHEQFF. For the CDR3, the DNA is TGTGCCACCGAGGTCCCCTCCCATGAGCAGTTCTTC.

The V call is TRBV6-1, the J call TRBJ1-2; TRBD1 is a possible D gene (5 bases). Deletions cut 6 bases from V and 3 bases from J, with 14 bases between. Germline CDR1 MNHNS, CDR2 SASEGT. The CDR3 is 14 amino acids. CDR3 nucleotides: TGTGCCAGCAGGCGGGACCCCTGGGACTATGGCTACACCTTC. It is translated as CASRRDPWDYGYTF.

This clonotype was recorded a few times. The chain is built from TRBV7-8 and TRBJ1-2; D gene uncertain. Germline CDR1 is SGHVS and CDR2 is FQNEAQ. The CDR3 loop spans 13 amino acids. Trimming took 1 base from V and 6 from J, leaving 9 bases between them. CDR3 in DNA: TGTGCCAGCAGCTTAGATTCTGGGAATGGCTACACCTTC. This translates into CASSLDSGNGYTF.

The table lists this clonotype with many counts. The CDR3 sequence: CASSESRMKKLFF. The DNA for the CDR3 is TGTGCCAGCAGTGAATCGAGAATGAAGAAACTGTTTTTT. The genes are TRBV6-1 and TRBJ1-4, with no clear D. V was clipped by 2 bases and J by 11 bases, with 12 bases between them. Germline V gives CDR1 MNHNS, CDR2 SASEGT. This CDR3 is 13 amino acids long.

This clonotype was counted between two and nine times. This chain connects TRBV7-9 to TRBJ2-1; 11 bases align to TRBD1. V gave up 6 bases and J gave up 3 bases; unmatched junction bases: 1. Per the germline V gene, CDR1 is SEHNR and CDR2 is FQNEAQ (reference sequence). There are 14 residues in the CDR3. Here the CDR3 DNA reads TGTGCCAGCAGGGGACAGGGGGTCTACAATGAGCAGTTCTTC. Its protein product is CASRGQGVYNEQFF.

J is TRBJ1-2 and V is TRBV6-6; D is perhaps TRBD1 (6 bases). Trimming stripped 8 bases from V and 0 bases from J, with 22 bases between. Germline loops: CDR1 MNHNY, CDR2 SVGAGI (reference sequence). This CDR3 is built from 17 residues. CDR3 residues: CASSSRHGQTTNYGYTF. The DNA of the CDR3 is TGTGCCAGCTCCTCGCGACACGGACAGACAACTAACTATGGCTACACCTTC.

The CDR3 loop reads CADPMGLRDGLPIYNEQFF. CDR3 nucleotide sequence: TGCGCCGACCCAATGGGGTTAAGGGACGGACTGCCAATTTACAATGAGCAGTTCTTC. The chain combines TRBV10-1 with TRBJ2-1; possibly TRBD1 or TRBD2 for D (5 bases each). This CDR3 has 19 amino acids. V gave up 11 bases and J gave up 4 bases, with 33 bases separating them. Germline V lookup: CDR1 WNHNN, CDR2 SYGVQD (reference sequence).

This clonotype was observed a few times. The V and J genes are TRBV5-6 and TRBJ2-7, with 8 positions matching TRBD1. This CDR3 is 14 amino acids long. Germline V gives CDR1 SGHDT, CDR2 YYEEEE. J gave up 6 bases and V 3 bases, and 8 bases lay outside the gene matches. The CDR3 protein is CASSSSGQGSEQYF. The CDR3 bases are TGTGCCAGCAGCTCCTCCGGACAGGGAAGCGAGCAGTACTTC. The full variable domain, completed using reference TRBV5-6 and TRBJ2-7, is DAGVTQSPTHLIKTRGQQVTLRCSPKSGHDTVSWYQQALGQGPQFIFQYYEEEERQRGNFPDRFSGHQFPNYSSELNVNALLLGDSALYLCASSSSGQGSEQYFGPGTRLTVT.

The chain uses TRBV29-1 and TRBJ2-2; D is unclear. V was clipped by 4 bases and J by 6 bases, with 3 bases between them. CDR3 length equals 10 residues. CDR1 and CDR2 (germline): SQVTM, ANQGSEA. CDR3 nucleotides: TGCAGCGTTGGGTCCGGGGAGCTGTTTTTT. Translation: CSVGSGELFF.

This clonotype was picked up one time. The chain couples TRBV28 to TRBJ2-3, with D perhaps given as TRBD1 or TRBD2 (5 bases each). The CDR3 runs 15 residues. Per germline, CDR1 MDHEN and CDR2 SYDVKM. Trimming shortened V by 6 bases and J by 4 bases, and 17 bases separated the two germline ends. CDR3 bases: TGTGCCAGCAGACCGAGGGGTACCCGGGCAGATACGCAGTATTTT. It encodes CASRPRGTRADTQYF.

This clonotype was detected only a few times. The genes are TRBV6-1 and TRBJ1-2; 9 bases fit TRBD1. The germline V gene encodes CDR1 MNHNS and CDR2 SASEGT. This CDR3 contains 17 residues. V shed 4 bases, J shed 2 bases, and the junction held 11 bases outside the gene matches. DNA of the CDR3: TGTGCCAGCAGTGCCCCGGGACAGGGCAGTGGAAACTATGGCTACACCTTC. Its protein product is CASSAPGQGSGNYGYTF.

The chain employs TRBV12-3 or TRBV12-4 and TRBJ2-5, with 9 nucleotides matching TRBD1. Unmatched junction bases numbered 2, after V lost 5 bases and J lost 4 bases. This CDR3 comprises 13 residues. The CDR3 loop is CASSQTGGETQYF. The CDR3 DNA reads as TGTGCCAGCAGTCAGACAGGGGGAGAGACCCAGTACTTC.

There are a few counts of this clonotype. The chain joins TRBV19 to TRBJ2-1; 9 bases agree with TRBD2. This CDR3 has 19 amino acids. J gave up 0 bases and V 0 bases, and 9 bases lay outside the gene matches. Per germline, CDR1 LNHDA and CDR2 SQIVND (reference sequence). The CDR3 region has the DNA TGTGCCAGTAGTATAGATACTAGCGGGCAATCTAGCTCCTACAATGAGCAGTTCTTC. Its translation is CASSIDTSGQSSSYNEQFF.

The CDR3 spells CASSPRGLTDTQYF. DNA of the CDR3: TGTGCCAGCAGCCCGAGGGGGCTCACAGATACGCAGTATTTT. The chain combines TRBV7-2 with TRBJ2-3, with 7 positions matching TRBD1. The CDR3 length is 14 residues. Germline V CDR1 and CDR2: SGHTA, FQGNSA. V lost 5 bases to trimming and J lost 2 bases; unmatched junction nucleotides: 4.

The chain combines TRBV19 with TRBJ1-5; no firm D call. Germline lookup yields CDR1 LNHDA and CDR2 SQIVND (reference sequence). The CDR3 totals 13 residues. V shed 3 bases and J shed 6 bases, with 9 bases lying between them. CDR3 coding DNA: TGTGCCAGTAGTATCGACGGTGGTCAGCCCCAGCATTTT. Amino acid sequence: CASSIDGGQPQHF. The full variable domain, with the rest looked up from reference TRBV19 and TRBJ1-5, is DGGITQSPKYLFRKEGQNVTLSCEQNLNHDAMYWYRQDPGQGLRLIYYSQIVNDFQKGDIAEGYSVSREKKESFPLTVTSAQKNPTAFYLCASSIDGGQPQHFGDGTRLSIL.

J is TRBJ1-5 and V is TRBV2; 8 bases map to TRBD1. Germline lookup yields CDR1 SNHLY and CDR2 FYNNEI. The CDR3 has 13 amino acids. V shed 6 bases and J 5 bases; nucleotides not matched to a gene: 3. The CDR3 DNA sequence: TGTGCCAGCAGGGACAGGGCCTATCAGCCCCAGCATTTT. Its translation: CASRDRAYQPQHF.

This chain's CDR3 is CASRILTGGSDTEAFF. The DNA of the CDR3 is TGCGCCAGCAGGATCTTGACAGGGGGTTCGGACACTGAAGCTTTCTTT. The rearrangement joins TRBV5-1 to TRBJ1-1, with 9 bases fitting TRBD1. With 5 bases clipped from V and 3 bases from J, the junction kept 11 bases outside the gene matches. The CDR3 runs 16 residues. The V gene's germline CDR1 is SGHRS and CDR2 YFSETQ.

CDR3 coding DNA: TGTGCCAGTAAACCGGAGGGCCCGTTTGAAGAGACCCAGTACTTC. As protein: CASKPEGPFEETQYF. The chain has TRBV19 and TRBJ2-5; maybe TRBD2 (6 bases). Germline values: CDR1 LNHDA, CDR2 SQIVND (reference sequence). The CDR3 totals 15 residues. V was cut by 7 bases and J by 3 bases, with 18 bases left in between.

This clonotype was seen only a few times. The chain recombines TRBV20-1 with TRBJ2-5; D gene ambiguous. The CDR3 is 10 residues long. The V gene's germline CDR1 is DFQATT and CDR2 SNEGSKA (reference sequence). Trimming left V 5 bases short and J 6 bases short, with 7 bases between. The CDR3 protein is CSAPHQTQYF. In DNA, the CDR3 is TGCAGTGCTCCTCACCAGACCCAGTACTTC.

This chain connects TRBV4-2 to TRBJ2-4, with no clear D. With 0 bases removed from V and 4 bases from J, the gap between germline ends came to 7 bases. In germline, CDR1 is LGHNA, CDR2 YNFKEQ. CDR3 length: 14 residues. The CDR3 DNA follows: TGTGCCAGCAGCCAAGATTGGGCAAAAAACATTCAGTACTTC. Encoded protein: CASSQDWAKNIQYF.

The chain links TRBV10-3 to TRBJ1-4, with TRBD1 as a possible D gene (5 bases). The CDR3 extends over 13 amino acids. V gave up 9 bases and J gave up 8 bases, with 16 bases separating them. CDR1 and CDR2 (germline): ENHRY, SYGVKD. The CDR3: CAMSDRRGEKLFF. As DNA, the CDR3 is TGTGCCATGTCGGACCGGCGGGGCGAAAAACTGTTTTTT.

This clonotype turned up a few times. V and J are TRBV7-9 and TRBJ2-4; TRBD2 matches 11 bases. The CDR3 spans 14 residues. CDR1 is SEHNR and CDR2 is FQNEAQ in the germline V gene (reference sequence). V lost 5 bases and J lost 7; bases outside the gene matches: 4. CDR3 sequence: CASSPGTSGNIQYF. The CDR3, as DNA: TGTGCCAGCAGCCCCGGGACTAGCGGTAACATTCAGTACTTC. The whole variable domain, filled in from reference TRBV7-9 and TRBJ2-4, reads DTGVSQNPRHKITKRGQNVTFRCDPISEHNRLYWYRQTLGQGPEFLTYFQNEAQLEKSRLLSDRFSAERPKGSFSTLEIQRTEQGDSAMYLCASSPGTSGNIQYFGAGTRLSVL.

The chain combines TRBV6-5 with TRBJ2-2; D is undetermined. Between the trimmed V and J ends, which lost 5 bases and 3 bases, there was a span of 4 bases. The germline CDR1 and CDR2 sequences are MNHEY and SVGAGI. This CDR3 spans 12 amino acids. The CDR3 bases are TGTGCCAGCAGTCACCACACCGGGGAGCTGTTTTTT. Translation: CASSHHTGELFF.